This T cell receptor beta chain was recovered during a study of T cell responses to AZD1222 COVID-19 vaccine. Here immunoSEQ multiplex PCR was the method, and the copy in TCRdb shows in-frame clones only, minus some. The sample has around 85,000 clones, 85% to 90% seen once; the top ten hold around 1.4%. This CDR3 spans 13 amino acids. Deletions cut 6 bases from V and 8 bases from J, with 17 bases between. Germline V gene sequence: CDR1 SGDLS, CDR2 YYNGEE. Study outcomes and limitations: Distributed over spike, vaccine-associated CD4 TCRs predominated at 160-218 and 743-854. Donors skewed white British and female; clonal diversity was possibly underestimated. Seropositive at baseline were only six or seven AZD1222 recipients.

A remark on this clone: Its antigen is currently unknown.

The chain joins TRBV9 to TRBJ1-2; no clear D gene. The sample here was peripheral blood, taken 28 days after the second AZD1222 dose. The sequence came from an adult who received the AZD1222 COVID-19 vaccine. The CDR3, as DNA: TGTGCCAGCACCAATACCCTCCAGATAGGCTACACCTTC. It codes for CASTNTLQIGYTF.